This T cell receptor (beta chain) was retrieved from a study of regulatory T cells in long-lasting Graves disease. General study results and limits: Graves' patients with persistent disease showed TCR diversity lower than patients newly diagnosed.

Arm-PCR of CDR3 regions and iRepertoire HTBI primers were the basis on which TCR beta libraries were built. TCRdb re-called the multiplex PCR reads through MiXCR, storing one row per CDR3 protein. The sample holds some 430,000 distinct CDR3 sequences, about a fifth seen once. Trimming cost V 3 bases and J 4 bases, with 16 bases left between them. There are 15 residues in the CDR3. The V gene's germline CDR1 is SGHRS and CDR2 YFSETQ. This clonotype has only a few counts. The antigen remains unidentified. Stated time point: persistent/refractory GD, antithyroid drugs over 5 years with positive TRAb. PBMCs were the source of the RNA used for TCR sequencing.

The origin of this receptor is a female donor with Graves disease. The specimen comprised peripheral blood mononuclear cells (PBMCs), sampled when the disease was refractory, from a patient treated with antithyroid drugs. The chain employs TRBV5-1 and TRBJ1-1, with D perhaps matching TRBD1 (5 bases). CDR3 sequence: CASSWAGGVGTEAFF. The CDR3 coding sequence is TGCGCCAGCAGCTGGGCGGGGGGTGTAGGCACTGAAGCTTTCTTT.